The rows below give T cell receptor beta chains drawn from one sample of a study of blood T cells in healthy people across ages. MiXCR, applied by TCRdb to the 5' RACE reads, yields one record per CDR3 protein. Counted here are approximately 800,000 distinct CDR3 sequences, less than 70% occurring once; the ten biggest clones make up roughly two fifths. Sequences were obtained from blood. These receptors originate from an older man in good health. Each CDR3 is given with its conserved first and last residue. Each record gives: V gene, J gene, clone size, D gene, CDR3 DNA, CDR3 protein. The D gene is left open where the match is weak. Part of the rows lack a size; the others show once, few, many or a class for expanded clones.

>TRBV29-1|TRBJ1-1|NA|NA
TGCAGCGTTTCAAAGGGTCAGGGACTGAACACTGAAGCTTTCTTT
CSVSKGQGLNTEAFF
>TRBV9|TRBJ2-6|NA|NA
TGTGCCAGCAGCGTCCCTGAGGCCAACGTCCTGACTTTC
CASSVPEANVLTF
>TRBV5-1|TRBJ2-5|NA|NA
TGCGCCAGCAGCAGGGGGGCCGAATACTTCAATGAGCAGTACTTC
CASSRGAEYFNEQYF
>TRBV6-2/TRBV6-3|TRBJ1-1|NA|NA
TGTGCCAGCTTACAGAGGGGGGGGAGCATGAACACTGAAGCTTTCTTT
CASLQRGGSMNTEAFF
>TRBV6-1|TRBJ2-5|few|NA
TGTGCCAGCAGTGTCCGGGACGGCCAAGAGACCCAGTACTTC
CASSVRDGQETQYF
>TRBV25-1|TRBJ1-2|few|TRBD1
TGTGCCAGCAGTGACCGGGACAGGGTAGACGGCTACACCTTC
CASSDRDRVDGYTF
>TRBV5-1|TRBJ2-1|NA|NA
TGCGCCAGCAGCTTGGGATTAGGAGCGACCACCTACAATGAGCAGTTCTTC
CASSLGLGATTYNEQFF
>TRBV5-1|TRBJ2-1|NA|NA
TGCGCCAGCAGCCTTCTTCGCCTCTTGGGCTCCTACAATGAGCAGTTCTTC
CASSLLRLLGSYNEQFF
>TRBV20-1|TRBJ2-6|once|NA
TGCAGTGCTAGGAAGCAGGCGGCGGGGGCCAACGTCCAGACTTTC
CSARKQAAGANVQTF
>TRBV29-1|TRBJ2-6|few|NA
TGCAGCGTTGAGGCGTCTGGGGCCAACGTCCTGACTTTC
CSVEASGANVLTF
>TRBV20-1|TRBJ2-1|few|NA
TGCAGTGCGGCAAGGGGCAGGCGCAATGAGCAGTTCTTC
CSAARGRRNEQFF
>TRBV20-1|TRBJ1-5|NA|NA
TGCAGTGCTAGAGACGACAAAAGCGATCAGCCCCAGCATTTT
CSARDDKSDQPQHF